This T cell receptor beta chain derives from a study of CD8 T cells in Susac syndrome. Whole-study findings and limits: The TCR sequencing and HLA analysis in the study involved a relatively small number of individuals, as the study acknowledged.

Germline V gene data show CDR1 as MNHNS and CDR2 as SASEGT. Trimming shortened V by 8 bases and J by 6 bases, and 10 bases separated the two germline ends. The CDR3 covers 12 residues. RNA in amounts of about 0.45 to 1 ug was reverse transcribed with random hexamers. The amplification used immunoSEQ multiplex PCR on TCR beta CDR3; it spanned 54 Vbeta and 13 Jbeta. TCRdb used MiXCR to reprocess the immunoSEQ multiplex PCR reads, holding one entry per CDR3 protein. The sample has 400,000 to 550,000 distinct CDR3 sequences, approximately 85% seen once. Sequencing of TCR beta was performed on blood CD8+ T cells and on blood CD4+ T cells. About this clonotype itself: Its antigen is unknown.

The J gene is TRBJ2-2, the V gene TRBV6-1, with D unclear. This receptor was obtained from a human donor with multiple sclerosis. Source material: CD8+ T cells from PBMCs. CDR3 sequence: CASEQSPGELFF. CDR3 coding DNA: TGTGCCAGCGAGCAGTCCCCCGGGGAGCTGTTTTTT.